This entry describes one TCR beta chain. This clone's antigen is unknown. The record has no base qualities; no much larger clone is one base away. Inclusive of the bounding cysteine and phenylalanine, the CDR3 is 11 residues long. This entry keeps only the CDR3 DNA: 33 bases, framed from base 1. Looking up the germline V gene yields CDR1 SGDLS and CDR2 YYNGEE. V sheds 7 bases and J sheds 6 bases, leaving 7 bases between their ends. The data originate from a study of shared clonotypes between healthy human individuals (dated by TCRdb to about 2020). In terms of the full investigation: The cohort comprised two women and a few men aged 18 to 49 years. Per donor, three plates each were used for CD4 naive and CD4 memory, two for CD8 naive, and one for CD8 memory. To estimate repertoire size and how much clonotype sharing occurs between individuals, the study deeply sequenced the blood TCR repertoires of about five healthy adults. Libraries were prepared and TCR repertoires were sequenced by different laboratories using diverse techniques, in order to increase sequencing depth and limit assay-specific biases. Per donor, leukapheresis produced somewhere between about 0.8 and 9.5 billion PBMCs.

Using the deep immunoSEQ assay, multiplex PCR amplified TCR CDR3 regions from genomic DNA. Extracted genomic DNA from each cell subset was spread evenly across all wells of several immunoSEQ 96-well plates, with each plate serving as a replicate. For sorted subsets, approximately 200 ng of genomic DNA, equivalent to 30,000 or so T cell genomes, went into each replicate PCR. Purified libraries were quantified with a Qubit 3.0 fluorometer, sized on a Bioanalyzer 2100, and re-quantified with the KAPA Library Quantification kit. A separate single-read 150-cycle Illumina NextSeq 550 flow cell was used to sequence each immunoSEQ 96-well plate. On the authors' methods: Because the immunoSEQ output included only junctional sequences and no quality scores, the filtering could not be the same as the filtering used for full-length reads. To assign V/J genes and CDR3, sequences were annotated against IMGT germline references using PyIR, a Python wrapper for IgBLAST v1.9. Reads were removed for weak V/J assignments (E-value above 1e-6), missing CDR3, stop codons, out-of-frame junctions, or ambiguous translated residues. V3J clonotypes were defined by identical inferred V gene, J gene, and CDR3 amino acid sequence. To compute the percentage overlap between repertoires, the number of shared unique clonotypes was divided by the size of the smaller repertoire. Repertoire richness was assessed with RTK rarefaction, the Chao1 estimator, and Recon v2.1 estimates of unobserved clonotypes. Generation probabilities for all TCRbeta clonotypes obtained by the gDNA method from a handful of donors were computed using OLGA. TCRdb carries this immuneACCESS record with in-frame sequences only. Its versions omit some clonotypes, under half of them owing to an unresolved V gene in the studies checked, with the rest unexplained. V, J and clone size are taken as reported in that table, and D and trimming were inferred from the DNA itself. This sample gives 1,500,000 or so clones in total; 98% of them show up just once. Of the sample, under 0.45% is held by the ten largest clones.

Donors were healthy HIV-negative adults with no recently reported acute infections or vaccinations. Every donor was a Caucasian adult residing in Nashville, Tennessee, USA. Magnetic negative selection was used to enrich CD4+ T cells, after which naive cells were positively selected on CD45RA and the negative fraction became the memory subset. Blood was collected by leukapheresis, and PBMCs were isolated by Ficoll-Histopaque density gradient centrifugation and then cryopreserved in liquid nitrogen vapor phase. Analytical flow cytometry was used to check the purity and quantity of each magnetically sorted T cell population. Genomic DNA was isolated from every sorted fraction and measured by UV absorbance on a Nanodrop 2000c. The research as a whole found: Even with the large sequencing depth, rarefaction of the sorted-subset datasets indicated that sequencing was incomplete. Because the study included only a small number of donors, the genetic and exposure-history diversity represented was limited. Sampling was restricted to blood, and TCR repertoires in tissue are likely to differ from TCR repertoires in blood. Larger estimated clonotype richness was generally found for naive subsets than for memory subsets. Higher generation probabilities were observed for clonotypes shared by all four sorted-subset donors than for non-shared clonotypes. Pairwise subsampling led to the expectation that sequencing depth would affect the degree of clonotype sharing among donors. When a handful of donors were compared, the shared fraction of clonotypes was 5% to 6.5% for naive CD4, 3.5% to 4% for naive CD8, about 2.5% for memory CD4, and under 0.5% for memory CD8.

The rearranged chain carries TRBV9 and TRBJ2-2, with the D gene call left open. Sequencing was carried out using naive CD4+ T cells sorted from blood. The label giving this sample's cell subset or site can be read as: CD45RA+ positively selected. This TCR derives from a man aged 25 to 45 in good health. The nucleotide sequence reads as follows: TGTGCCAGCGAGCGTCCCGGGGAGCTGTTTTTT. The resulting protein is CASERPGELFF.